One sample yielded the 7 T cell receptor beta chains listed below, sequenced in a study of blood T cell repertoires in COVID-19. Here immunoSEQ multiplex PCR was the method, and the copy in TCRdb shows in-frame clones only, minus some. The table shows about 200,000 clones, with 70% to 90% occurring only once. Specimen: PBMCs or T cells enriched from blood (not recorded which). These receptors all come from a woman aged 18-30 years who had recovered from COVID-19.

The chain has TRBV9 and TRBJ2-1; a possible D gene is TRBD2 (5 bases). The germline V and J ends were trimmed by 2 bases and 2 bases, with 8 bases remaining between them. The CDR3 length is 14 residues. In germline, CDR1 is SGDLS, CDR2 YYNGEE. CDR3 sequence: CASSVLATYNEQFF. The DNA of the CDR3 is TGTGCCAGCAGCGTCCTAGCCACCTACAATGAGCAGTTCTTC.

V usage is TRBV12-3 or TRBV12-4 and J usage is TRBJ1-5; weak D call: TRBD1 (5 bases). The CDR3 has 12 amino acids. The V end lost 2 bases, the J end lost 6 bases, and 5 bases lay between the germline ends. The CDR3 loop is CASSLQGQPQHF. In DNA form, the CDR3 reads TGTGCCAGCAGTTTACAGGGTCAGCCCCAGCATTTT.

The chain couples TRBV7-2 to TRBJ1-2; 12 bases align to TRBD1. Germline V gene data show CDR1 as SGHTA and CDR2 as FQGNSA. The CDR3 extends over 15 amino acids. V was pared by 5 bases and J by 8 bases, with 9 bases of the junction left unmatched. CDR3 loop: CASSLHRDRGLGYTF. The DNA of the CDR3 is TGTGCCAGCAGCCTACATCGGGACAGGGGGCTCGGCTACACCTTC.

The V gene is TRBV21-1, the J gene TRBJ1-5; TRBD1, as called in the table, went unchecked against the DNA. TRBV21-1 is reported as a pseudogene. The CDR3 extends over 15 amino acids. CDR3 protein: CASSKASARDKPQHF. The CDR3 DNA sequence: TGTGCCAGCAGCAAAGCCTCGGCCAGGGACAAGCCCCAGCATTTT.

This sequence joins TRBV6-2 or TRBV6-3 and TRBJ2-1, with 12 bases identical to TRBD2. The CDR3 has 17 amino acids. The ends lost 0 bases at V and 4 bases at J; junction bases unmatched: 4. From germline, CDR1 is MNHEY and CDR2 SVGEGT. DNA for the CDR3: TGTGCCAGCAGTTACTCCGGACTAGCGGGGCCTTACAATGAGCAGTTCTTC. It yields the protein CASSYSGLAGPYNEQFF.

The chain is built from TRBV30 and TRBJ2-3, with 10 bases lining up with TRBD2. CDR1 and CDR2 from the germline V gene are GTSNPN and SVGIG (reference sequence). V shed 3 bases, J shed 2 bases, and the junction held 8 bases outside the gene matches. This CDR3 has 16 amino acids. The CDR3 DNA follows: TGTGCCTGGAGATATCCTAGCGGGAGAATCACAGATACGCAGTATTTT. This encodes CAWRYPSGRITDTQYF.

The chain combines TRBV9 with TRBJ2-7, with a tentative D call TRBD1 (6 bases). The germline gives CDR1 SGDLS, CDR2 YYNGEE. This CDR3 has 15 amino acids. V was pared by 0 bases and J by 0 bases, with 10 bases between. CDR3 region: CASSVATGSSYEQYF. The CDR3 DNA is TGTGCCAGCAGCGTAGCAACAGGGAGCTCCTACGAGCAGTACTTC.